The 9 T cell receptor beta chains reported below all come from one sample, sequenced in a study of metastatic and nonmetastatic thyroid tumors. Through MiXCR, TCRdb re-clonotyped the PCR reads. The table includes roughly 83,000 clones, 14% to 15% detected once. Patients underwent thyroid surgery, and none had received any treatment before it. The sample was blood. These receptors were obtained from a female donor with papillary thyroid cancer or a benign thyroid nodule (not recorded which). Some clones in this sample may be carry-over from other donors' samples.

This clone was recorded many times. The rearrangement joins TRBV5-1 to TRBJ2-7; D remains unclear. This CDR3 spans 16 amino acids. Germline CDR1 reads SGHRS; CDR2 reads YFSETQ. V lost 0 bases, J lost 2 bases, and 15 bases lay in between. The CDR3 DNA reads TGCGCCAGCAGCTTGGAAACCGTTCGAACAACCTACGAGCAGTACTTC. It is translated as CASSLETVRTTYEQYF.

With respect to this clone: An end of the junction differs from the germline gene, which may be a read error. V gene TRBV5-4 combines with J gene TRBJ2-2, with 7 bases identical to TRBD1. Per germline, CDR1 SGHNT and CDR2 YYREEE (reference sequence). The CDR3 has 15 amino acids. The CDR3 bases are TGTGCCAGCAGCTTTCTGGGACAGCCTACCTGGGATCTGTTTTTT. Translating it yields CASSFLGQPTWDLFF. The full variable domain, its missing parts supplied by reference TRBV5-4 and TRBJ2-2, is ETGVTQSPTHLIKTRGQQVTLRCSSQSGHNTVSWYQQALGQGPQFIFQYYREEENGRGNFPPRFSGLQFPNYSSELNVNALELDDSALYLCASSFLGQPTWDLFFGEGSRLTVL.

This clone was seen repeatedly, ten times or more. The rearrangement joins TRBV12-3 or TRBV12-4 to TRBJ1-1; tentative D call: TRBD1 (5 bases). The CDR3 runs to 16 residues. The V and J ends lost 1 base and 1 base respectively, with 13 bases between them. The CDR3 loop is CASSLGLGHPNTEAFF. CDR3 DNA sequence: TGTGCCAGCAGTTTAGGCTTAGGACATCCGAACACTGAAGCTTTCTTT.

This clone was seen at least ten times. This chain uses TRBV20-1 with TRBJ1-1; D unresolved. The CDR3 has 13 amino acids. Trimming took 5 bases from V and 5 from J, leaving 15 bases between them. The germline V gene encodes CDR1 DFQATT and CDR2 SNEGSKA (reference sequence). Here the CDR3 reads CSAFRPIRTEAFF. The CDR3 DNA is TGCAGTGCTTTCCGGCCTATAAGGACTGAAGCTTTCTTT.

There are many counts of this clone. This chain's CDR3 is CASSLVVGSTEAFF. In DNA form, the CDR3 reads TGTGCCAGCAGCTTAGTTGTGGGGAGCACTGAAGCTTTCTTT. The V gene is TRBV7-6, the J gene TRBJ1-1, with D unresolved. This CDR3 is built from 14 residues. V lost 1 base and J lost 4, with 10 bases in between. Per the germline V gene, CDR1 is SGHVS and CDR2 is FNYEAQ.

This clone was seen repeatedly, ten times or more. J is TRBJ1-1 and V is TRBV12-3 or TRBV12-4; no clear D. The CDR3 is made up of 12 amino acids. Trimming took off 3 bases at V and 3 bases at J, with 5 bases between the two ends. The chain's CDR3 is CASSFGYTEAFF. The DNA of the CDR3 is TGTGCCAGCAGTTTTGGGTACACTGAAGCTTTCTTT.

This clone was observed a few times. A junction boundary mismatches the germline segment, possibly from a read error. The J gene is TRBJ1-5, the V gene TRBV28; a weak D match, TRBD1 (6 bases). Germline V gene data show CDR1 as MDHEN and CDR2 as SYDVKM. CDR3 length: 18 residues. CDR3 sequence: CASSFKRGGCEGNQPHHF. The CDR3 region has the DNA TGTGCCAGCAGTTTTAAAAGGGGGGGGTGCGAAGGAAATCAGCCCCATCATTTT.

This clone qualifies as medium-sized (0.01 to 0.1%). The chain employs TRBV5-1 and TRBJ1-2; D is unresolved. CDR1 is SGHRS, CDR2 YFSETQ, per germline. The V end was cut by 0 bases, the J end by 1 base, with 4 bases between. This CDR3 has 13 amino acids. The CDR3 spells CASSLDGNYGYTF. In DNA form, the CDR3 reads TGCGCCAGCAGCTTGGACGGTAACTATGGCTACACCTTC.

This clone was seen repeatedly, ten times or more. The chain couples TRBV12-5 to TRBJ1-2; 7 bases align to TRBD1. The germline V gene encodes CDR1 LGHNT and CDR2 FRNRAP. Trimming cost V 6 bases and J 2 bases; bases outside gene matches: 3. The CDR3 is 13 residues long. The CDR3 is CASGPDRNYGYTF. CDR3 nucleotides: TGTGCTAGTGGCCCGGACAGGAACTATGGCTACACCTTC.